A single sample gave rise to the 32 T cell receptor beta chains below, sequenced in a study of T cells in localized non-small cell lung cancer. TCRdb keeps only in-frame clones here, not all; method: immunoSEQ multiplex PCR. The sample has about 54,000 clones; roughly four fifths are singletons. This sample comprised peripheral blood, obtained before any cancer treatment. Every receptor here comes from a female donor over 55 with stage II squamous cell lung carcinoma.

This clone appeared once. V usage is TRBV6-1 and J usage is TRBJ1-2; D may be TRBD1 (6 bases). This CDR3 is 13 amino acids long. V lost 4 bases and J lost 6, with 12 bases in between. Germline V CDR1 and CDR2: MNHNS, SASEGT. This CDR3 reads CASSGTGKNGYTF. In DNA, the CDR3 is TGTGCCAGCAGTGGCACAGGGAAAAATGGCTACACCTTC.

This clone was detected a few times. The chain couples TRBV7-3 to TRBJ1-1; 8 positions agree with TRBD1. Germline values: CDR1 SGHTA, CDR2 FQGTGA. V gave up 3 bases and J gave up 3 bases; unmatched junction bases: 3. This CDR3 is built from 14 residues. The CDR3 region is CASSFHRGDTEAFF. The CDR3 bases are TGTGCCAGCAGCTTCCACAGGGGGGACACTGAAGCTTTCTTT.

J is TRBJ2-1 and V is TRBV19, with D maybe TRBD1 (5 bases). CDR1 is LNHDA, CDR2 SQIVND, per germline (reference sequence). With 1 base removed from V and 4 bases from J, the gap between germline ends came to 11 bases. The CDR3 covers 15 residues. The CDR3 DNA reads as TGTGCCAGTAGTATAGGGGCAGGGCCTTACAATGAGCAGTTCTTC. Protein sequence: CASSIGAGPYNEQFF.

This chain uses TRBV5-4 with TRBJ1-1, with 8 bases identical to TRBD1. Germline trimming cut 2 bases from V and 3 bases from J; bases unmatched to any gene: 6. The germline CDR1 and CDR2 sequences are SGHNT and YYREEE (reference sequence). The CDR3 runs 15 residues. DNA for the CDR3: TGTGCCAGCAGCTTTGGGACAGGAGGACACACTGAAGCTTTCTTT. This gives the protein CASSFGTGGHTEAFF.

This clone was seen once. The rearrangement joins TRBV27 to TRBJ1-2; TRBD1 matches 8 bases. The length of the CDR3 is 16 residues. V was pared by 5 bases and J by 4 bases, with 12 bases of the junction left unmatched. CDR1 is MNHEY, CDR2 SMNVEV, per germline (reference sequence). CDR3 loop: CASSPHPTGAGYGYTF. In nucleotides, the CDR3 is TGTGCCAGCAGTCCCCACCCGACAGGGGCGGGCTATGGCTACACCTTC.

This sequence joins TRBV7-2 and TRBJ2-7; D uncertain. Germline V gene sequence: CDR1 SGHTA, CDR2 FQGNSA. CDR3 length: 15 residues. V shed 1 base and J shed 0 bases, with 10 bases lying between them. The CDR3 sequence is CASSLDGTSSYEQYF. CDR3 DNA: TGTGCCAGCAGCTTAGATGGTACGAGCTCCTACGAGCAGTACTTC.

The chain uses TRBV6-5 and TRBJ2-5; a possible D gene is TRBD1 (6 bases). The CDR3 contains 15 residues. The germline V gene has CDR1 MNHEY and CDR2 SVGAGI. V was trimmed by 11 bases and J by 1 base, leaving 20 bases between them. The CDR3 nucleotides read TGTGCCTCTTCAGGGGCTCATAATTTCCAAGAGACCCAGTACTTC. It encodes CASSGAHNFQETQYF.

The chain links TRBV9 to TRBJ2-1, with D tentatively TRBD1 or TRBD2 (6 bases each). In germline, CDR1 is SGDLS, CDR2 YYNGEE. V was pared by 3 bases and J by 6 bases, with 22 bases between. The CDR3 is 17 amino acids. CDR3 in amino acids: CASSASRAWGARNEQFF. In DNA, the CDR3 is TGTGCCAGCAGCGCCTCAAGGGCCTGGGGGGCGCGCAATGAGCAGTTCTTC.

The CDR3 sequence is CASSLVGGMNTEAFF. In nucleotides, the CDR3 is TGCGCCAGCAGCTTGGTTGGAGGGATGAACACTGAAGCTTTCTTT. The chain recombines TRBV5-1 with TRBJ1-1; D gene uncertain. Germline V gene data show CDR1 as SGHRS and CDR2 as YFSETQ. The CDR3 has 15 amino acids. Between the trimmed V and J ends, which lost 0 bases and 0 bases, there was a span of 9 bases.

This chain links TRBV6-5 with TRBJ1-2; a weak D match, TRBD1 (5 bases). Trimming removed 3 bases at V and 8 bases at J, with 16 bases between. Germline CDR1 is MNHEY and CDR2 is SVGAGI. The CDR3 loop spans 14 amino acids. The CDR3: CASSYGTPVGGYTF. For the CDR3, the DNA is TGTGCCAGCAGTTATGGGACCCCCGTTGGCGGCTACACCTTC.

The J gene is TRBJ1-2, the V gene TRBV25-1; D not certain. Trimming took 5 bases from V and 2 from J, leaving 9 bases between them. The germline V gene has CDR1 MGHDK and CDR2 SYGVNS. This CDR3 has 13 residues. In nucleotides, the CDR3 is TGTGCCAGCAGTAGGGTTGAGAACTATGGCTACACCTTC. The encoded protein is CASSRVENYGYTF.

V and J are TRBV6-1 and TRBJ2-7; D is ambiguous. Germline assignment: CDR1 MNHNS and CDR2 SASEGT. This CDR3 is 10 amino acids long. V was shortened by 3 bases and J by 3 bases, with 0 bases between the two germline ends. The CDR3 sequence is CASSDYEQYF. CDR3 DNA: TGTGCCAGCAGTGACTACGAGCAGTACTTC.

This clone was detected a few times. The genes are TRBV9 and TRBJ1-2; D not resolved. The CDR3 contains 14 residues. CDR1 and CDR2 from the germline V gene are SGDLS and YYNGEE. V was trimmed by 0 bases and J by 7 bases, leaving 13 bases between them. CDR3 sequence reads: CASSVDQRPFGYTF. DNA for the CDR3: TGTGCCAGCAGCGTAGACCAGAGACCGTTTGGCTACACCTTC.

This clone has a handful of counts. The chain links TRBV19 to TRBJ1-1; D possibly corresponds to TRBD1 (5 bases). The germline CDR1 and CDR2 sequences are LNHDA and SQIVND (reference sequence). Trimming stripped 4 bases from V and 1 base from J, with 10 bases between. This CDR3 has 14 residues. CDR3 residues: CASSKDSSNTEAFF. CDR3 DNA sequence: TGTGCCAGTAGTAAAGACAGCTCGAACACTGAAGCTTTCTTT.

The chain is built from TRBV6-4 and TRBJ2-2, with D perhaps given as TRBD1 or TRBD2 (6 bases each). Per germline, CDR1 MRHNA and CDR2 SNTAGT. With 6 bases removed from V and 1 base from J, the gap between germline ends came to 15 bases. The CDR3 is 16 residues long. CDR3 protein: CASSAEGGLNTGELFF. The DNA for the CDR3 is TGTGCCAGCAGCGCCGAGGGGGGTTTGAACACCGGGGAGCTGTTTTTT.

The chain carries TRBV2 and TRBJ1-2, with D unclear. The CDR3 contains 15 residues. Germline V gives CDR1 SNHLY, CDR2 FYNNEI. The ends were cut back, 1 base at V and 0 bases at J, with 9 bases in the middle. The chain's CDR3 is CASSEEQATNYGYTF. The CDR3 nucleotides are TGTGCCAGCAGTGAAGAGCAGGCAACTAACTATGGCTACACCTTC.

A single count supports this clone. The chain uses TRBV6-6 and TRBJ1-4; D may be TRBD1 (5 bases). Germline CDR1 reads MNHNY; CDR2 reads SVGAGI (reference sequence). The CDR3 consists of 14 residues. V shed 8 bases and J shed 2 bases, with 12 bases lying between them. This CDR3 reads CASGWGRTNEKLFF. CDR3 DNA sequence: TGTGCCAGCGGTTGGGGGAGGACTAATGAAAAACTGTTTTTT.

The CDR3 here is CASSKDQRGKPAKNIQYF. CDR3 bases: TGTGCCAGCAGCAAAGATCAGCGGGGGAAACCAGCCAAAAACATTCAGTACTTC. This rearrangement joins TRBV21-1 to TRBJ2-4; the D call TRBD2 from the table was never checked on the DNA. TRBV21-1 is a pseudogene. The CDR3 runs to 18 residues.

This clone was seen many times. Other DNA sequences in this specimen translate into the identical CDR3. V and J are TRBV5-1 and TRBJ2-1, with D possibly TRBD1 on 8 matching bases. This CDR3 has 16 residues. Germline-derived CDR1 and CDR2 are SGHRS and YFSETQ. Trimming removed 1 base from V and 12 bases from J, with 23 bases in between. The CDR3 nucleotides read TGCGCCAGCAGCTTGCCCGACAGGGGCCGGGGAGGGGCGCAGTTCTTC. Its translation is CASSLPDRGRGGAQFF.

This chain joins TRBV5-1 and TRBJ1-6; 7 positions agree with TRBD1. The CDR3 is 15 amino acids. With V trimmed by 2 bases and J by 6 bases, 5 bases remained unmatched. CDR1 is SGHRS and CDR2 is YFSETQ in the germline V gene. The CDR3 sequence is CASSLGQVLNSPLHF. The CDR3 DNA reads TGCGCCAGCAGCTTAGGACAGGTTCTTAATTCACCCCTCCACTTT. Full variable domain (remainder filled in from reference TRBV5-1 and TRBJ1-6): KAGVTQTPRYLIKTRGQQVTLSCSPISGHRSVSWYQQTPGQGLQFLFEYFSETQRNKGNFPGRFSGRQFSNSRSEMNVSTLELGDSALYLCASSLGQVLNSPLHFGNGTRLTVT.

V usage is TRBV5-4 and J usage is TRBJ2-7; perhaps TRBD2 as D (6 bases). Germline V gene lookup returns CDR1 SGHNT and CDR2 YYREEE (reference sequence). The CDR3 length is 15 residues. V lost 4 bases and J lost 3, with 17 bases in between. The CDR3 DNA reads as TGTGCCAGCAGCCATCCGACGGGGGACCTCTACGAGCAGTACTTC. Translated, it gives CASSHPTGDLYEQYF.

V is TRBV19 and J is TRBJ1-5, with 8 bases matching TRBD1. Germline CDR1 is LNHDA and CDR2 is SQIVND (reference sequence). This CDR3 region has 13 residues. The ends lost 9 bases at V and 6 bases at J; junction bases unmatched: 7. CDR3 sequence: CASTDRVGQPQHF. The CDR3 coding sequence is TGTGCCAGCACGGACAGGGTCGGTCAGCCCCAGCATTTT.

The chain uses TRBV27 and TRBJ2-1; 9 nucleotides agree with TRBD1. The CDR3 runs to 15 residues. From germline, CDR1 is MNHEY and CDR2 SMNVEV (reference sequence). V was clipped by 5 bases and J by 6 bases; unmatched bases: 8. The CDR3: CASSARDRASNEQFF. Here the CDR3 DNA reads TGTGCCAGCAGTGCCCGGGACAGGGCCTCCAATGAGCAGTTCTTC.

V usage is TRBV7-9 and J usage is TRBJ1-2; a weak D match, TRBD1 (5 bases). V shed 1 base and J shed 8 bases, with 26 bases lying between them. CDR3 length: 18 amino acids. Germline lookup yields CDR1 SEHNR and CDR2 FQNEAQ (reference sequence). Here the CDR3 DNA reads TGTGCCAGCAGCTTAGGCGGTATTGTGGGGCAGCGATACCCCGGCTACACCTTC. This gives the protein CASSLGGIVGQRYPGYTF. The variable domain in full, with the rest retrieved from reference TRBV7-9 and TRBJ1-2, is DTGVSQNPRHKITKRGQNVTFRCDPISEHNRLYWYRQTLGQGPEFLTYFQNEAQLEKSRLLSDRFSAERPKGSFSTLEIQRTEQGDSAMYLCASSLGGIVGQRYPGYTFGSGTRLTVV.

The chain is built from TRBV19 and TRBJ1-5; D perhaps matches TRBD1 (5 bases). Between the trimmed V and J ends, which lost 5 bases and 4 bases, there was a span of 18 bases. Per the germline V gene, CDR1 is LNHDA and CDR2 is SQIVND (reference sequence). The CDR3 runs 16 residues. CDR3 amino acids: CASSSLGEGGNQPQHF. Written as DNA, the CDR3 is TGTGCCAGTAGTTCCCTGGGGGAGGGCGGGAATCAGCCCCAGCATTTT.

V and J are TRBV6-1 and TRBJ1-3; D gene ambiguous. Trimming left V 3 bases short and J 0 bases short, with 6 bases between. CDR1 is MNHNS and CDR2 is SASEGT in the germline V gene. This CDR3 has 14 amino acids. The CDR3 sequence is CASSDNLSGNTIYF. CDR3 in DNA: TGTGCCAGCAGTGATAATCTCTCTGGAAACACCATATATTTT.

This chain connects TRBV29-1 to TRBJ1-2; TRBD1 is a possible D gene (5 bases). The CDR3 consists of 13 residues. Germline V CDR1 and CDR2: SQVTM, ANQGSEA. Trimming left V 4 bases short and J 5 bases short, with 14 bases between. The CDR3 nucleotides are TGCAGCGTTGCCGGGAGAGGGGCATATGGCTACACCTTC. Its translation is CSVAGRGAYGYTF.

This chain connects TRBV18 to TRBJ2-1; D possibly uses TRBD1 or TRBD2 (5 bases each). The germline V and J ends were trimmed by 0 bases and 9 bases, with 18 bases remaining between them. CDR1 KGHSH and CDR2 LQKENI come from the germline V gene. The CDR3 has 16 residues. The CDR3 region is CASSPPTGQGHSEQFF. The CDR3 DNA is TGTGCCAGCTCACCACCGACGGGGCAGGGTCACAGTGAGCAGTTCTTC.

The genes are TRBV18 and TRBJ1-2; D call uncertain. Germline CDR1 reads KGHSH; CDR2 reads LQKENI. This CDR3 is 13 amino acids long. V lost 3 bases, J lost 6 bases, and 11 bases lay in between. CDR3: CASSPDVGDGYTF. Here the CDR3 DNA reads TGTGCCAGCTCACCCGACGTCGGGGATGGCTACACCTTC. Looking up the rest from reference TRBV18 and TRBJ1-2 gives the full variable domain: NAGVMQNPRHLVRRRGQEARLRCSPMKGHSHVYWYRQLPEEGLKFMVYLQKENIIDESGMPKERFSAEFPKEGPSILRIQQVVRGDSAAYFCASSPDVGDGYTFGSGTRLTVV.

The genes are TRBV12-1 and TRBJ2-3; the DNA was not compared with TRBD2, the D call given in the table. TRBV12-1 counts as a pseudogene. The CDR3 sequence is 16 residues long. The CDR3 region is CASSFGLSGPTDTQYF. CDR3 nucleotide sequence: TGTGCCAGCAGCTTTGGCCTTAGCGGGCCCACAGATACGCAGTATTTT.

The genes are TRBV14 and TRBJ2-7; D might be TRBD1 or TRBD2, each matching 6 bases. CDR3 length: 13 residues. Trimming took 6 bases from V and 4 from J, leaving 13 bases between them. The V gene's germline CDR1 is SGHDN and CDR2 FVKESK. CDR3 loop: CASRPRGQYEQYF. In DNA, the CDR3 is TGTGCCAGCAGACCCCGGGGGCAGTACGAGCAGTACTTC.

DNA of the CDR3: TGTGCCAGCAGTTGGGACAGACACACTGAAGCTTTCTTT. This translates into CASSWDRHTEAFF. The J gene is TRBJ1-1, the V gene TRBV27; 7 bases are a match to TRBD1. There are 13 residues in the CDR3. Unmatched junction bases numbered 2, after V lost 4 bases and J lost 3 bases. Germline CDR1 MNHEY, CDR2 SMNVEV (reference sequence).